This note documents a single TCR beta chain sequence. The antigen remains undetermined. The sample originates from a study of cytomegalovirus exposure and HLA in healthy donors. Study-level findings and limits: Cytomegalovirus-associated status was assigned to more than 150 TCR beta chains.

Primers for the PCR totalled 60 Vbeta and 13 Jbeta. Libraries were prepared by immunoSEQ multiplex PCR; TCRdb keeps only in-frame clonotypes and omits some of them. The table includes about 63,000 clones, roughly 67% detected once. The sequence came from a man aged 50-59 years in good health and CMV-seronegative. The source material was PBMCs.

CDR3 coding DNA: TGTGCCAGCAGCCCACAGTCAACAGGGAACTCTGGGGCCAACGTCCTGACTTTC. This encodes CASSPQSTGNSGANVLTF. This rearrangement joins TRBV9 to TRBJ2-6, with D maybe TRBD1 (6 bases). The length of the CDR3 is 18 residues. CDR1 is SGDLS and CDR2 is YYNGEE in the germline V gene. V dropped 4 bases and J dropped 0 bases, with 17 bases sitting between them.